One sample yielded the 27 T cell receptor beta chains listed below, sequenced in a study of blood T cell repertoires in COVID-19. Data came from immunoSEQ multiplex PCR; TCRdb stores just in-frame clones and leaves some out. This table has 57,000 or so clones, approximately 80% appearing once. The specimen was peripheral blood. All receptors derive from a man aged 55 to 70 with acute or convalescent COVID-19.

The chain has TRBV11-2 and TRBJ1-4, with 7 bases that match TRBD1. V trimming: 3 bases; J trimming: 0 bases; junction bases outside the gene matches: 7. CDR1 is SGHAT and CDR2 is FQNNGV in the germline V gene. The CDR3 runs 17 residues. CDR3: CASSFTPTGPTNEKLFF. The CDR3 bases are TGTGCCAGCAGCTTTACCCCGACAGGGCCAACTAATGAAAAACTGTTTTTT.

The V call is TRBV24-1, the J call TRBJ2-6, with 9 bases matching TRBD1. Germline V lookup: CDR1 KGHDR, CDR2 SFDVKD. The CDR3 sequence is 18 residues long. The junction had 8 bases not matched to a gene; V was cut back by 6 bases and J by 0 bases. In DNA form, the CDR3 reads TGTGCCACCAGTCCGCGACAGGGGGTTAGCTCTGGGGCCAACGTCCTGACTTTC. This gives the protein CATSPRQGVSSGANVLTF.

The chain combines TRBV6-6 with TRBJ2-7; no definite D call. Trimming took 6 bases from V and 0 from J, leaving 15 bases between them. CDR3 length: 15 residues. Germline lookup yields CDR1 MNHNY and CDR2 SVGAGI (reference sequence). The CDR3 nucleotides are TGTGCCAGCAGACCTCGGGTCGCCAGCTCCTACGAGCAGTACTTC. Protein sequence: CASRPRVASSYEQYF.

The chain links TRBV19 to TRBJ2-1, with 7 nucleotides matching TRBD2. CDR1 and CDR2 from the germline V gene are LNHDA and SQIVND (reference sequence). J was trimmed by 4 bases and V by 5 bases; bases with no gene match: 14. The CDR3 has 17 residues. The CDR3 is CASSSSHTAGAYNEQFF. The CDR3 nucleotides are TGTGCCAGTAGTTCTTCCCACACCGCGGGAGCATACAATGAGCAGTTCTTC.

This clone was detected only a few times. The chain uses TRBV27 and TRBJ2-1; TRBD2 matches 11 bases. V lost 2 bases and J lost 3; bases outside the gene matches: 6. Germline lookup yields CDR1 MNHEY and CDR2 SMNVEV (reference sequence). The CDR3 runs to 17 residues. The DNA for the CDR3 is TGTGCCAGCAGTTTACGGCAGACTAGCGGGAACTACAATGAGCAGTTCTTC. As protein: CASSLRQTSGNYNEQFF.

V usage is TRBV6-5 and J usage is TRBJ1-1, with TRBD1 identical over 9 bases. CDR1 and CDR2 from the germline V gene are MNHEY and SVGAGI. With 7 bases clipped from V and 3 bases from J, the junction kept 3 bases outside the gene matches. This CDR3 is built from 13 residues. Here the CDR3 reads CASTRTGDTEAFF. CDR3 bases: TGTGCCAGCACCCGGACAGGGGACACTGAAGCTTTCTTT.

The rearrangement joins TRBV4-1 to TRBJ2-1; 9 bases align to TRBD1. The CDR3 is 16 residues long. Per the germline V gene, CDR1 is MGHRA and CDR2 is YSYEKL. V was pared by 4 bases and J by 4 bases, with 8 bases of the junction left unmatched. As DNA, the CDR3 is TGCGCCAGCAGCCTTCAACAGGGGGCGATTTACAATGAGCAGTTCTTC. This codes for CASSLQQGAIYNEQFF.

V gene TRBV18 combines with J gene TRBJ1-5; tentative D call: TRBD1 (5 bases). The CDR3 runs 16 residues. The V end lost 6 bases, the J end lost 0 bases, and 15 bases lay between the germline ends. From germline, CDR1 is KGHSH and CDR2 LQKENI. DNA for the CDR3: TGTGCCAGCTCTCCAGGCGGGGCTAATAGCAATCAGCCCCAGCATTTT. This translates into CASSPGGANSNQPQHF. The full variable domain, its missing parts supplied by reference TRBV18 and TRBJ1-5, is NAGVMQNPRHLVRRRGQEARLRCSPMKGHSHVYWYRQLPEEGLKFMVYLQKENIIDESGMPKERFSAEFPKEGPSILRIQQVVRGDSAAYFCASSPGGANSNQPQHFGDGTRLSIL.

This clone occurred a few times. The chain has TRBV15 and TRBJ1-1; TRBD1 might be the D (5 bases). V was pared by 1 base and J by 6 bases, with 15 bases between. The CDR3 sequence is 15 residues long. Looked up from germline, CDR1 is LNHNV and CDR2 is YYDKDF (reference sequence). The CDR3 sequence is CATSRAGREGPEAFF. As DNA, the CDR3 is TGTGCCACCAGCAGAGCGGGCAGGGAAGGCCCTGAAGCTTTCTTT.

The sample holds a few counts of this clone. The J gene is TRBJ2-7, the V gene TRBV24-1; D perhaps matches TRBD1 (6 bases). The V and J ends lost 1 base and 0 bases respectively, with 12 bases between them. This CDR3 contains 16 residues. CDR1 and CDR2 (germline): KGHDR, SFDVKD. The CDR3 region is CATSDFLGHHSYEQYF. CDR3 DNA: TGTGCCACCAGTGATTTTCTGGGACACCACTCCTACGAGCAGTACTTC.

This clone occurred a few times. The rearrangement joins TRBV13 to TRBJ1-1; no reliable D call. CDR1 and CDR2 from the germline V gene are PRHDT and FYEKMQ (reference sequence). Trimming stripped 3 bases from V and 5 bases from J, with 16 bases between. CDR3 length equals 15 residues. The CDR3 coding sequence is TGTGCCAGCAGCTTCTTTTTGGAGGTGGGGACTGAAGCTTTCTTT. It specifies CASSFFLEVGTEAFF.

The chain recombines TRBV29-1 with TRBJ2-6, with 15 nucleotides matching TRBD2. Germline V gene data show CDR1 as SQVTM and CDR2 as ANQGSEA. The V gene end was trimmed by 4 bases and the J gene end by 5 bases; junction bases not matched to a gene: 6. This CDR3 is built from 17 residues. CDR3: CSVGGLAGGPWANVLTF. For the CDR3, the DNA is TGCAGCGTTGGAGGACTAGCGGGAGGGCCCTGGGCCAACGTCCTGACTTTC. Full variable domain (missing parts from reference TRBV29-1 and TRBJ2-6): SAVISQKPSRDICQRGTSLTIQCQVDSQVTMMFWYRQQPGQSLTLIATANQGSEATYESGFVIDKFPISRPNLTFSTLTVSNMSPEDSSIYLCSVGGLAGGPWANVLTFGAGSRLTVL.

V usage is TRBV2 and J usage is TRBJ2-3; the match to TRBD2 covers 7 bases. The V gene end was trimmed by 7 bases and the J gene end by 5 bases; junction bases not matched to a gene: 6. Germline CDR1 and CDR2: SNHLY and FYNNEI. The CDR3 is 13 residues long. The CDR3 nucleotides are TGTGCCAGCAACACACTAGCGCAAGATACGCAGTATTTT. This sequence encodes CASNTLAQDTQYF. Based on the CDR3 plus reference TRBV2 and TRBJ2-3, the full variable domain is EPEVTQTPSHQVTQMGQEVILRCVPISNHLYFYWYRQILGQKVEFLVSFYNNEISEKSEIFDDQFSVERPDGSNFTLKIRSTKLEDSAMYFCASNTLAQDTQYFGPGTRLTVL.

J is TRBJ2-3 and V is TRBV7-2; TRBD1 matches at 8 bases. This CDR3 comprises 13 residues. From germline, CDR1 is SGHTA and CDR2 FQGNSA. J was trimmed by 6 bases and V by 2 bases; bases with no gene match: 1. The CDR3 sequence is CASSLNRGDTQYF. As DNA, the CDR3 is TGTGCCAGCAGCTTAAACAGGGGGGATACGCAGTATTTT.

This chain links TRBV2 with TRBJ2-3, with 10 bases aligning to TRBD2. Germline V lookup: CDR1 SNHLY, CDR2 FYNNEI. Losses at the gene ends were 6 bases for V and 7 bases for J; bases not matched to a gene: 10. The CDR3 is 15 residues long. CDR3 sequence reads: CASRPQREGWHTQYF. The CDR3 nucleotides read TGTGCCAGCAGACCTCAGCGGGAGGGATGGCATACGCAGTATTTT.

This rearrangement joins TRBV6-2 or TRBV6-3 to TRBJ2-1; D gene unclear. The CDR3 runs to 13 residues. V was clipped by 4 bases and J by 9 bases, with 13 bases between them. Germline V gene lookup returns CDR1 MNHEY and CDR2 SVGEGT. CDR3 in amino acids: CASSSKSLPEQFF. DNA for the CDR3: TGTGCCAGCAGTTCCAAAAGCTTGCCTGAGCAGTTCTTC.

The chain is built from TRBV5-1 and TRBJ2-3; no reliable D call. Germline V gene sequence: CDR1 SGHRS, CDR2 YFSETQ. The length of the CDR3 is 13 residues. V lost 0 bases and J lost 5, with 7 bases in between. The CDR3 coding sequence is TGCGCCAGCAGCTTGGAACGGGTAGATACGCAGTATTTT. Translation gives CASSLERVDTQYF.

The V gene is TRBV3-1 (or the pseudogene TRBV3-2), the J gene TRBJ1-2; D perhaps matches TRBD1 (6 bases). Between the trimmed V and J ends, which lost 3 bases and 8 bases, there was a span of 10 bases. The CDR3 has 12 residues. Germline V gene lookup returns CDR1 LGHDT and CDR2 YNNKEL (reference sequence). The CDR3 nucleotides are TGTGCCAGCAGCCAGGGGGCGGGCGGCTACACCTTC. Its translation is CASSQGAGGYTF.

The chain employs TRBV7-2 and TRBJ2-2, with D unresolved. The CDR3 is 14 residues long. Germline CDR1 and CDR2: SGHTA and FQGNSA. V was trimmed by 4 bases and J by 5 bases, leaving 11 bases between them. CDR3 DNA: TGTGCCAGCAGCTGGGCTACCCAAACCGGGGAGCTGTTTTTT. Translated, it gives CASSWATQTGELFF.

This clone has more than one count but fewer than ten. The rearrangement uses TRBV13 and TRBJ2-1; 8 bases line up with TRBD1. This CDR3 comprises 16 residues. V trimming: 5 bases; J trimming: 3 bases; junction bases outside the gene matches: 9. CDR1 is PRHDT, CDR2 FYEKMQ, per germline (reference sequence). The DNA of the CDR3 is TGTGCCAGCAGCATCCGGACAGGGACGGACTACAATGAGCAGTTCTTC. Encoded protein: CASSIRTGTDYNEQFF.

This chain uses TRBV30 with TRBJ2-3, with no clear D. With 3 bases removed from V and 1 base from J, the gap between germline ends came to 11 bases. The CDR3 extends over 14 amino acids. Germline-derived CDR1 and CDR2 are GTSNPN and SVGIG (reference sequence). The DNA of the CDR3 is TGTGCCTGGAGCCCTGGGCAGGGCACAGATACGCAGTATTTT. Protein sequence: CAWSPGQGTDTQYF.

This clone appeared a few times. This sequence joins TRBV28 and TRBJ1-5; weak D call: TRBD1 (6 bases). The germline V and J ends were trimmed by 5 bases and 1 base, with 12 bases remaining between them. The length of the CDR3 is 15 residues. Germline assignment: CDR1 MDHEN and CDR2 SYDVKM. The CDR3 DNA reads TGTGCCAGCAGTGGGGGACATCAAAGCAATCAGCCCCAGCATTTT. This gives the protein CASSGGHQSNQPQHF.

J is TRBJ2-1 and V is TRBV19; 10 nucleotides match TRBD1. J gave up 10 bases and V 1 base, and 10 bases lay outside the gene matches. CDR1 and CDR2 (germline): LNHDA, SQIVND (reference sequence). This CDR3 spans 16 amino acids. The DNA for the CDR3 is TGTGCCAGTAGTATAGCTGGGAGGGGGACAGGGGTCGAGCAGTTCTTC. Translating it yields CASSIAGRGTGVEQFF.

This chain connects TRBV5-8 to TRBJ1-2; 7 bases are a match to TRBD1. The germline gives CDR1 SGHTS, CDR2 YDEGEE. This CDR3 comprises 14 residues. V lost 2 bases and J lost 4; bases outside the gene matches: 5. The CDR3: CASSFVDRAYGYTF. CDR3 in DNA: TGTGCCAGCAGCTTCGTAGACAGGGCCTATGGCTACACCTTC.

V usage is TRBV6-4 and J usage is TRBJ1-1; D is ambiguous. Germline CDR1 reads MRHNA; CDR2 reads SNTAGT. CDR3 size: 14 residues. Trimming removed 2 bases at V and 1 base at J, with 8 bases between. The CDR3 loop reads CASSDPYSNTEAFF. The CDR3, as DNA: TGTGCCAGCAGTGACCCTTATTCGAACACTGAAGCTTTCTTT.

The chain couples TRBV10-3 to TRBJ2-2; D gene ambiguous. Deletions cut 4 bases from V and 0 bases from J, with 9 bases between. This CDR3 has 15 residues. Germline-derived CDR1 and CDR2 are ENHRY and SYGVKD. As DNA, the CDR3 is TGTGCCATCAGTGTGGTCCGGGCGAACACCGGGGAGCTGTTTTTT. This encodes CAISVVRANTGELFF.

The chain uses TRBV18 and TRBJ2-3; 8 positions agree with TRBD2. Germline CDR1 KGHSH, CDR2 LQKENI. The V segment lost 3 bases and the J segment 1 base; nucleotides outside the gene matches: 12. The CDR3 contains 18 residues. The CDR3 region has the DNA TGTGCCAGCTCACCTCGCCAACTAGCGGCAGGAGGCACAGATACGCAGTATTTT. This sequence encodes CASSPRQLAAGGTDTQYF.